A single sample is the source of the 21 T cell receptor beta chains below, sequenced in a study of blood T cells in healthy people across ages. Using a J-beta primer mix together with a sample-barcoded 5' primer, a second PCR was run for roughly 6 to 12 cycles. TCRdb re-derived calls from the 5' RACE reads in MiXCR, one entry per CDR3 protein. Of approximately 800,000 distinct CDR3 sequences detected, 20% to 25% appear once; the ten largest clones hold under 4.5%. The sample also formed part of further work on T cells of mothers and their children.

The sample was blood. Receptors were obtained from a boy aged 5-17 years in good health.

The chain links TRBV4-3 to TRBJ2-6, with D perhaps TRBD2 (6 bases). Germline V gene data show CDR1 as LGHNA and CDR2 as YSLEER. This CDR3 comprises 16 residues. V was trimmed by 4 bases and J by 2 bases, leaving 12 bases between them. CDR3 protein: CASSRYGGTGANVLTF. DNA of the CDR3: TGCGCCAGCAGCCGCTATGGGGGGACTGGGGCCAACGTCCTGACTTTC.

This clonotype was seen more than once but under ten times. V and J are TRBV9 and TRBJ1-3; perhaps TRBD1 as D (6 bases). CDR3 length: 16 amino acids. Germline V gene lookup returns CDR1 SGDLS and CDR2 YYNGEE. V dropped 3 bases and J dropped 4 bases, with 17 bases sitting between them. The CDR3 sequence is CASSAKGGSEGNTIYF. The CDR3 DNA sequence: TGTGCCAGCAGCGCAAAAGGGGGATCGGAAGGAAACACCATATATTTT. The whole variable domain, remainder taken from reference TRBV9 and TRBJ1-3, is DSGVTQTPKHLITATGQRVTLRCSPRSGDLSVYWYQQSLDQGLQFLIQYYNGEERAKGNILERFSAQQFPDLHSELNLSSLELGDSALYFCASSAKGGSEGNTIYFGEGSWLTVV.

The CDR3 reads CASSFSTEAFF. CDR3 nucleotides: TGTGCCAGCAGCTTTAGTACTGAAGCTTTCTTT. The chain is built from TRBV7-9 and TRBJ1-1; no clear D gene. The length of the CDR3 is 11 residues. The germline CDR1 and CDR2 sequences are SEHNR and FQNEAQ (reference sequence). V lost 3 bases and J 5 bases, leaving 4 bases between the germline ends.

V is TRBV4-1 and J is TRBJ2-5; 14 bases map to TRBD2. The end of the DNA is better explained by TRBJ2-7, so the J call may be wrong. This CDR3 contains 20 residues. The germline V gene has CDR1 MGHRA and CDR2 YSYEKL. CDR3 sequence reads: CASSPAIFGTSGSSPYEQYF. CDR3 sequence (DNA): TGCGCCAGCAGCCCGGCTATTTTCGGGACTAGCGGGAGTTCGCCCTACGAGCAGTACTTC.

Points on this clonotype: A junction end diverges from the germline sequence, so it may reflect a read error. The chain employs TRBV4-3 and TRBJ2-1; no clear D. The J call may be in error: the DNA end matches TRBJ2-7 better. The length of the CDR3 is 14 residues. Germline V gives CDR1 LGHNA, CDR2 YSLEER. The CDR3 region has the DNA TGCGCCAGCAGCCAAGATTTAAGTCAATACGCGCAGTACTTC. This translates into CASSQDLSQYAQYF.

V usage is TRBV12-3 or TRBV12-4 and J usage is TRBJ1-5, with D unclear. This CDR3 region has 13 residues. V lost 2 bases, J lost 5 bases, and 7 bases lay in between. CDR3 nucleotide sequence: TGTGCCAGCAGTTTATGGGAATATCAGCCCCAGCATTTT. Protein: CASSLWEYQPQHF.

The chain recombines TRBV28 with TRBJ1-4, with unresolved D. The germline V gene has CDR1 MDHEN and CDR2 SYDVKM. This CDR3 spans 14 amino acids. V gave up 5 bases and J gave up 3 bases, with 10 bases separating them. The CDR3 DNA is TGTGCCAGCAGTACACGACGGGCTAATGAAAAACTGTTTTTT. It translates to CASSTRRANEKLFF.

The V call is TRBV29-1, the J call TRBJ2-5, with D possibly being TRBD1 (6 bases). The DNA end is more similar to TRBJ2-1, so the J call may be wrong. Per germline, CDR1 SQVTM and CDR2 ANQGSEA. The CDR3 has 14 amino acids. The CDR3 loop reads CSGGWAGTSNEQFF. CDR3 nucleotide sequence: TGCAGCGGGGGGTGGGCAGGGACAAGCAATGAGCAGTTCTTC.

This chain connects TRBV25-1 to TRBJ2-1, with 7 bases aligning to TRBD2. The ends lost 2 bases at V and 5 bases at J; junction bases unmatched: 9. The germline V gene has CDR1 MGHDK and CDR2 SYGVNS. This CDR3 spans 16 amino acids. As DNA, the CDR3 is TGTGCCAGCAGTGAACTTGGGAGGACTAGTGACAATGAGCAGTTCTTC. Its protein product is CASSELGRTSDNEQFF. Full variable domain (rest looked up from reference TRBV25-1 and TRBJ2-1): EADIYQTPRYLVIGTGKKITLECSQTMGHDKMYWYQQDPGMELHLIHYSYGVNSTEKGDLSSESTVSRIRTEHFPLTLESARPSHTSQYLCASSELGRTSDNEQFFGPGTRLTVL.

A few counts support this clonotype. The chain combines TRBV29-1 with TRBJ1-2, with unresolved D. With 4 bases removed from V and 3 bases from J, the gap between germline ends came to 12 bases. The CDR3 is made up of 13 amino acids. The germline gives CDR1 SQVTM, CDR2 ANQGSEA. As DNA, the CDR3 is TGCAGCGTTGCGGGTAACGTCGACTATGGCTACACCTTC. Translation: CSVAGNVDYGYTF.

This clonotype was detected only a few times. The genes are TRBV28 and TRBJ2-5, with D uncertain. Germline loops: CDR1 MDHEN, CDR2 SYDVKM. The CDR3 is 15 amino acids. V gave up 6 bases and J gave up 1 base, with 15 bases separating them. For the CDR3, the DNA is TGTGCCAGCAGAAAAGGCGGTAGGCCCCAAGAGACCCAGTACTTC. As protein: CASRKGGRPQETQYF.

This clonotype came up many times. J is TRBJ2-7 and V is TRBV28; D is tentatively TRBD1 or TRBD2 (5 bases each). V lost 6 bases and J lost 3, with 9 bases in between. CDR1 is MDHEN, CDR2 SYDVKM, per germline. CDR3 length: 12 amino acids. This CDR3 is CASSRDHYEQYF. The CDR3 bases are TGTGCCAGCAGCAGGGACCACTACGAGCAGTACTTC. Full variable domain (remainder filled in from reference TRBV28 and TRBJ2-7): DVKVTQSSRYLVKRTGEKVFLECVQDMDHENMFWYRQDPGLGLRLIYFSYDVKMKEKGDIPEGYSVSREKKERFSLILESASTNQTSMYLCASSRDHYEQYFGPGTRLTVT.

This clonotype was observed a few times. This chain's CDR3 is CASSLGREGEQYF. CDR3 DNA: TGTGCCAGCAGCTTGGGGAGAGAGGGCGAGCAGTACTTC. This sequence joins TRBV7-9 and TRBJ2-5; perhaps TRBD2 as D (5 bases). With the DNA end fitting TRBJ2-7 better, the J assignment may be wrong. In germline, CDR1 is SEHNR, CDR2 FQNEAQ (reference sequence). This CDR3 has 13 amino acids.

V is TRBV21-1 and J is TRBJ2-7. TRBV21-1 is an annotated pseudogene. This CDR3 has 14 amino acids. CDR3 amino acids: CASSKETRRDEQYF. The DNA of the CDR3 is TGTGCCAGCAGCAAGGAGACGCGACGCGACGAGCAGTACTTC.

This clonotype has a handful of counts. This chain uses TRBV6-5 with TRBJ2-1; perhaps TRBD1 as D (5 bases). Between the trimmed V and J ends, which lost 2 bases and 4 bases, there was a span of 24 bases. The CDR3 runs 19 residues. The germline V gene encodes CDR1 MNHEY and CDR2 SVGAGI. The CDR3 reads CASSYSDPGEPGPYNEQFF. CDR3 DNA sequence: TGTGCCAGCAGTTACAGTGACCCGGGTGAGCCAGGGCCTTACAATGAGCAGTTCTTC.

J is TRBJ1-5 and V is TRBV5-1; unclear D gene. The CDR3 contains 13 residues. The germline gives CDR1 SGHRS, CDR2 YFSETQ. V lost 0 bases and J 5 bases, leaving 6 bases between the germline ends. The CDR3 nucleotides read TGCGCCAGCAGCTTGGAGGCGGATCAGCCCCAGCATTTT. It encodes CASSLEADQPQHF. Variable domain in full (rest from reference TRBV5-1 and TRBJ1-5): KAGVTQTPRYLIKTRGQQVTLSCSPISGHRSVSWYQQTPGQGLQFLFEYFSETQRNKGNFPGRFSGRQFSNSRSEMNVSTLELGDSALYLCASSLEADQPQHFGDGTRLSIL.

There are many counts of this clonotype. CDR3 amino acids: CASSYRDRAYEQYF. The CDR3 DNA reads TGTGCCAGCAGCTACCGGGACAGAGCCTACGAGCAGTACTTC. J is TRBJ2-7 and V is TRBV6-5; 7 bases align to TRBD1. J gave up 2 bases and V 6 bases, and 7 bases lay outside the gene matches. The CDR3 runs to 14 residues. Looked up from germline, CDR1 is MNHEY and CDR2 is SVGAGI.

This clonotype has just a few counts. The chain is built from TRBV20-1 and TRBJ1-6; D gene ambiguous. CDR1 and CDR2 (germline): DFQATT, SNEGSKA (reference sequence). CDR3 size: 12 residues. The CDR3 spells CSALTGESPLHF. The CDR3 DNA reads TGCAGCGCCTTGACCGGGGAATCACCCCTCCACTTT.

V usage is TRBV7-9 and J usage is TRBJ2-7, with TRBD2 matching 7 bases. J gave up 2 bases and V 5 bases, and 9 bases lay outside the gene matches. In germline, CDR1 is SEHNR, CDR2 FQNEAQ (reference sequence). The CDR3 spans 15 residues. The CDR3 coding sequence is TGTGCCAGCAGCCCGCGGGAGACTAGCCCCTACGAGCAGTACTTC. Translated, it gives CASSPRETSPYEQYF.

The V gene is TRBV3-1, the J gene TRBJ2-7; TRBD1 is a possible D gene (6 bases). Trimming removed 5 bases at V and 4 bases at J, with 12 bases between. The CDR3 runs 13 residues. The V gene's germline CDR1 is LGHDT and CDR2 YNNKEL (reference sequence). CDR3 loop: CASSFDTGYEQYF. CDR3 sequence (DNA): TGTGCCAGCAGCTTTGATACAGGGTACGAGCAGTACTTC.

J is TRBJ1-1 and V is TRBV29-1; possibly TRBD1 for D (6 bases). The CDR3 is made up of 11 amino acids. Germline assignment: CDR1 SQVTM and CDR2 ANQGSEA. CDR3 nucleotides: TGCGCGGGGGGGCGGAACACTGAAGCTTTCTTT. Its protein is CAGGRNTEAFF.